A selection of T cell receptor beta chains follows, all from one sample in a study of blood T cells in healthy people across ages. Each CDR3 protein is one row after TCRdb ran MiXCR on the 5' RACE reads. The repertoire includes 540,000 or so distinct CDR3 sequences, roughly 43% of them detected once, and around 23% sits in the top ten. The sequenced sample was blood. These receptors all stem from a man aged 80 or over in good health. Each CDR3 is given with its conserved first and last residue. D genes are given only for firm matches. The listing skips clone size in some rows; elsewhere it reads once, few, many or a size class.

TRBJ2-5 | TRBD2 | TRBV27 | . | CASRGPGTSGRQTQYF | TGTGCCAGCAGAGGCCCCGGGACTAGCGGGCGGCAGACCCAGTACTTC
TRBJ2-3 | . | TRBV7-2 | few | CASTLPGTRDTQYF | TGTGCCAGCACCCTCCCGGGGACGAGGGATACGCAGTATTTT
TRBJ2-6 | . | TRBV12-3/TRBV12-4 | few | CASSSFSGSGANVLTF | TGTGCCAGCAGTTCATTCTCGGGCTCTGGGGCCAACGTCCTGACTTTC
TRBJ2-7 | . | TRBV5-1 | . | CASSGGHLGAQYF | TGCGCCAGCAGCGGGGGCCACCTTGGGGCCCAGTACTTC
TRBJ2-7 | TRBD1 | TRBV11-1 | . | CAGSFSKDRGYEQYF | TGTGCCGGCAGCTTTTCCAAGGACAGGGGATACGAGCAGTACTTC
TRBJ2-7 | . | TRBV6-5 | . | CACTPWGEYNEQYF | TGTGCCTGCACTCCCTGGGGGGAATACAATGAGCAGTACTTC
TRBJ2-6 | TRBD2 | TRBV20-1 | few | CSAVGLAGKGLSGANVLTF | TGCAGTGCAGTGGGACTAGCGGGCAAGGGTCTATCTGGGGCCAACGTCCTGACTTTC
TRBJ2-3 | TRBD2 | TRBV18 | . | CASSPPGLAGGTDTQYF | TGTGCCAGCTCACCACCGGGACTAGCGGGAGGCACAGATACGCAGTATTTT
TRBJ1-4 | . | TRBV29-1 | . | CSVEDRVREKLFF | TGCAGCGTTGAAGACAGGGTGAGAGAAAAACTGTTTTTT
TRBJ2-7 | . | TRBV10-1 | . | CASSDSPSYKQYF | TGCGCCAGCAGTGACTCACCTTCCTACAAGCAGTACTTC
TRBJ2-7 | TRBD1 | TRBV6-1 | . | CASRRQGDYYEQYF | TGTGCCAGCAGACGACAGGGGGACTACTACGAGCAGTACTTC
TRBJ2-7 | . | TRBV4-3 | . | CASSQDEGGSLAYEQYF | TGCGCCAGCAGCCAAGATGAAGGAGGGTCTTTGGCCTACGAGCAGTACTTC
TRBJ1-2 | . | TRBV5-1 | few | CASSLEPWDNYGYTF | TGCGCCAGCAGCTTGGAACCGTGGGATAACTATGGCTACACCTTC
TRBJ2-1 | TRBD2 | TRBV7-3 | . | CASSTGLAVYNEQFF | TGTGCCAGCAGCACGGGACTAGCGGTTTACAATGAGCAGTTCTTC
TRBJ2-7 | . | TRBV20-1 | . | CSARAGVAYEQYF | TGCAGTGCTAGAGCGGGAGTGGCCTACGAGCAGTACTTC
TRBJ1-3 | . | TRBV9 | . | CASSPRTGASGNTIYF | TGTGCCAGCAGCCCCCGTACGGGGGCGTCTGGAAACACCATATATTTT
TRBJ2-2 | . | TRBV7-9 | . | CTSSLPGELFF | TGTACCAGCAGCTTACCCGGGGAGCTGTTTTTT
TRBJ2-5 | TRBD1 | TRBV5-1 | few | CASSSLTGGSETQYF | TGCGCCAGCAGCTCCCTGACAGGGGGATCGGAGACCCAGTACTTC
TRBJ1-5 | . | TRBV2 | . | CASSEDGAAHQPQHF | TGTGCCAGCAGTGAAGACGGTGCCGCACATCAGCCCCAGCATTTT
TRBJ2-7 | . | TRBV11-1 | once | CASSPTSFHEQYF | TGTGCCAGCAGCCCCACATCGTTCCACGAGCAGTACTTC
TRBJ2-5 | . | TRBV30 | few | CAWSAVETQYF | TGTGCCTGGAGTGCGGTTGAGACCCAGTACTTC
TRBJ2-3 | . | TRBV7-2 | . | CASSLGGTFTDTQYF | TGTGCCAGCAGCCTGGGGGGCACCTTCACAGATACGCAGTATTTT
TRBJ2-3 | . | TRBV30 | . | CAGFGWTDTQYF | TGTGCCGGCTTTGGTTGGACAGATACGCAGTATTTT
TRBJ1-4 | TRBD1 | TRBV27 | . | CASSRGPPNEKLFF | TGTGCCAGCAGTAGGGGGCCACCTAATGAAAAACTGTTTTTT
TRBJ1-1 | . | TRBV7-2 | few | CASSFDRYTNTEAFF | TGTGCCAGCAGCTTTGATCGGTACACGAACACTGAAGCTTTCTTT
TRBJ2-2 | TRBD1 | TRBV9 | . | CASSAWTGGTGELFF | TGTGCCAGCAGCGCCTGGACAGGGGGCACCGGGGAGCTGTTTTTT
TRBJ2-7 | TRBD2 | TRBV7-9 | few | CASSLGGRAGEQYF | TGTGCCAGCAGCTTAGGCGGGAGGGCGGGAGAGCAGTACTTC
TRBJ2-1 | . | TRBV10-3 | few | CAITEGVSVGNEQFF | TGTGCCATCACCGAGGGTGTGTCAGTCGGGAATGAGCAGTTCTTC
TRBJ2-7 | . | TRBV12-3/TRBV12-4 | . | CASRDCCWVPYEQYF | TGTGCCAGCAGAGATTGTTGCTGGGTCCCCTACGAGCAGTACTTC
TRBJ2-7 | TRBD1 | TRBV7-2 | . | CASSYTGTEGEEQYF | TGTGCCAGCAGCTACACCGGGACAGAAGGCGAAGAGCAGTACTTC
TRBJ2-7 | . | TRBV28 | few | CASSESSGLRNYEQYF | TGTGCCAGCAGCGAGTCTTCGGGACTCCGAAACTACGAGCAGTACTTC
TRBJ2-7 | . | TRBV9 | . | CASSVASGAAYEQYF | TGTGCCAGCAGCGTAGCTTCAGGGGCTGCCTACGAGCAGTACTTC
TRBJ2-7 | TRBD2 | TRBV6-5 | . | CLRGTSAAKAYEQYF | TGTCTGAGGGGGACTAGCGCGGCGAAGGCCTACGAGCAGTACTTC
TRBJ1-1 | . | TRBV4-3 | many | CASSQGGKGRDEAFF | TGCGCCAGCAGCCAAGGGGGGAAGGGGAGGGATGAAGCTTTCTTT
TRBJ2-7 | . | TRBV27 | . | CASSLKAFNYEQYF | TGTGCCAGCAGTTTAAAAGCCTTCAATTACGAGCAGTACTTC
TRBJ2-7 | . | TRBV7-6 | . | CASSTAGNNEQYF | TGTGCCAGCAGCACCGCAGGGAACAACGAGCAGTACTTC
TRBJ2-7 | . | TRBV25-1 | few | CASSDRGEGALYEQYF | TGTGCCAGCAGTGATCGAGGCGAAGGCGCCCTATACGAGCAGTACTTC
TRBJ2-2 | . | TRBV7-2 | few | CASSQLGGTGELFF | TGTGCCAGCAGCCAGCTGGGGGGCACCGGGGAGCTGTTTTTT
TRBJ2-1 | . | TRBV5-1 | . | CASSLGLAEQFF | TGCGCCAGCAGCTTGGGGCTAGCTGAGCAGTTCTTC
TRBJ2-1 | . | TRBV6-6 | . | CASSYIGQGSDEQFF | TGTGCCAGCAGTTACATTGGGCAGGGCTCAGATGAGCAGTTCTTC
TRBJ1-2 | . | TRBV6-5 | many | CASSYSLQGFYGYTF | TGTGCCAGCAGTTACTCATTACAGGGTTTCTATGGCTACACCTTC
TRBJ1-1 | TRBD1 | TRBV29-1 | . | CSVGTEPNTEAFF | TGCAGCGTGGGGACAGAGCCGAACACTGAAGCTTTCTTT